The subject of this entry is one T cell receptor beta chain. This receptor's antigen is unknown. There are no base qualities to consult, and no much larger clone falls within one base. According to the study, the label for this sample's treatment or condition signals: high-dose cyclophosphamide on days +3 and +4 as single-agent GVHD prophylaxis. Patients in the PTCy group got busulfan and fludarabine conditioning, a marrow graft from a related or unrelated donor, and cyclophosphamide on days +3 and +4. PTCy-treated patients came from a prospective multi-institutional clinical trial. Mononuclear cells from peripheral blood and bone marrow were separated by Ficoll-Hypaque density centrifugation and then cryopreserved. The data are from a study of T cells after posttransplantation cyclophosphamide (dated by TCRdb to the mid-2010s). Broadly, across the study: The study tracked T cell repertoire reconstitution by TRB sequencing after myeloablative bone marrow transplantation using posttransplantation cyclophosphamide as GVHD prophylaxis. TRB sequencing was performed on blood from all 35 or so PTCy patients with 1-year posttransplant specimens. Public TRB sequences were checked against a database of over 3,000 sequences associated with responses to pathogens, tumor antigens, self-antigens and alloantigens. Because TRA and TRB clonality were tightly correlated in 9 samples, subsequent TCR analyses were focused on TRB only. Samples from about 33 PTCy-treated patients and some 16 related bone marrow donors of those patients were subjected to antigen receptor sequencing. TRB sequencing was also done on up to about 3 additional blood samples from 2 to 5.2 years after transplant in 3 patients, and on pretransplant blood from several patients.

TRB sequencing used genomic DNA with the immunoSEQ assay at survey resolution or the hsTCRB kit. The original methods were these. The immunoSEQ software handled the initial read processing, while the LymphoSeq R package was used for the repertoire analyses. For each TRB dataset, clonality was calculated as 1 minus normalized Shannon entropy, and the Gini coefficient was computed as well. Phenotypes of unsorted samples were inferred by mapping TRB sequences from sorted subsets of the recipient or donor onto unsorted samples of the same recipient. Not all clones reach the TCRdb copy of this immuneACCESS table, which keeps in-frame sequences only. Checked studies attribute under half of the gap to unresolved V genes and leave the rest unexplained. V and J calls and clone size are as listed in that table; D and trimming were resolved from the DNA. The sample yields some 9,700 clones; approximately 80% were counted once. The ten largest clonotypes hold 15% of the sample.

What the authors observed across the whole study: The TRB repertoires of T cells infiltrating skin or the GI tract showed only limited overlap with the TRB repertoires found in blood. Across roughly 45 patients, recipient CMV seropositivity and CMV reactivation were highly associated with TRB clonality; PTCy diversity was similar to CNI/methotrexate controls. Donor-recipient similarity was low at 1-2 months but increased during the first year, and donor CD8+ memory clones often dominated later blood repertoires.

CDR1 and CDR2 (SEHNR, FQNEAQ) derive from the germline V gene (reference sequence). Unmatched junction bases come to 2, with V trimmed by 0 bases and J by 1 base. The CDR3 has 15 amino acids, counting the end cysteine and phenylalanine. Of the read, only the CDR3 DNA is kept; its 45 bases are in frame from base 1. This TCR was sampled from a female patient aged 40 to 55 who received an allogeneic stem cell transplant from a related donor, was CMV-positive, and had no GVHD. Following transplantation, part of the T cell population may be supplied by the graft donor rather than the patient. The specimen was PBMCs, collected 1,700 to 2,000 days after a stem cell transplant with posttransplant cyclophosphamide. The V and J segments used are TRBV7-9 and TRBJ2-7; TRBD1 aligns with 8 central bases. The CDR3 reads as follows: CASSLARTGSYEQYF. The sequence in DNA is TGTGCCAGCAGCTTAGCAAGGACAGGGTCCTACGAGCAGTACTTC.